These 30 T cell receptor beta chains were sequenced from one sample in a study of T cell repertoires in cytomegalovirus infection. These receptors have no identified antigens. Each CDR3 protein is one row after TCRdb ran MiXCR on the reads. The repertoire has 450,000 to 600,000 distinct CDR3 sequences, roughly a third of them found once; the top ten carry 15% to 20%. The sequencing used cultured PBMCs, collected from culture after CMV antigen stimulation. The receptors stem from a human donor in good health (CMV status not recorded). Some clones in this sample may be carry-over from other donors' samples.

This clonotype was picked up a small number of times. V and J are TRBV7-9 and TRBJ2-1, with D uncertain. The germline V and J ends were trimmed by 5 bases and 10 bases, with 18 bases remaining between them. The CDR3 extends over 14 amino acids. Germline V gives CDR1 SEHNR, CDR2 FQNEAQ (reference sequence). The DNA of the CDR3 is TGTGCCAGCAGCCCAATTGGTCCCGCCGTGGAGCAGTTCTTC. It codes for CASSPIGPAVEQFF.

The chain has TRBV6-8 and TRBJ1-2, with D possibly TRBD1 on 5 matching bases. CDR1 and CDR2 from the germline V gene are MNHGY and SAAAGT. This CDR3 has 14 residues. Trimming shortened V by 8 bases and J by 7 bases, and 20 bases separated the two germline ends. CDR3 protein: CASSSAQGLGGYTF. CDR3 bases: TGTGCCAGCTCCTCGGCGCAGGGTTTGGGTGGCTACACCTTC.

The chain uses TRBV6-1 and TRBJ2-3; the D gene is possibly TRBD2 (5 bases). The germline CDR1 and CDR2 sequences are MNHNS and SASEGT. The ends were cut back, 1 base at V and 0 bases at J, with 11 bases in the middle. This CDR3 is built from 16 residues. CDR3 DNA: TGTGCCAGCAGTGAAGGGGCTAGCCCTAGCACAGATACGCAGTATTTT. Amino acid sequence: CASSEGASPSTDTQYF.

The chain links TRBV27 to TRBJ2-1; no firm D call. Germline CDR1 and CDR2: MNHEY and SMNVEV (reference sequence). Trimming took off 3 bases at V and 6 bases at J, with 9 bases between the two ends. CDR3 length equals 13 residues. CDR3 bases: TGTGCCAGCAGTTTCTACCCCCTCAATGAGCAGTTCTTC. Translating gives CASSFYPLNEQFF.

The gene calls are TRBV11-3 and TRBJ2-1; D uncertain. Germline CDR1 SGHNT, CDR2 YENEEA. The CDR3 consists of 12 residues. V gave up 6 bases and J gave up 7 bases, with 10 bases separating them. The CDR3 protein is CASSSRWNEQFF. DNA of the CDR3: TGTGCCAGCAGTTCCCGTTGGAATGAGCAGTTCTTC.

In this sample, this clonotype turned up a few times. V gene TRBV6-1 combines with J gene TRBJ2-3, with D possibly matching TRBD1 (6 bases). The CDR3 runs to 13 residues. CDR1 is MNHNS, CDR2 SASEGT, per germline. The V gene lost 6 bases and the J gene lost 4 bases, with 11 bases spanning the gap. DNA for the CDR3: TGTGCCAGCAGAAGTGACAGGTCAGATACGCAGTATTTT. Translating it yields CASRSDRSDTQYF.

The chain couples TRBV7-9 to TRBJ2-5; 9 bases line up with TRBD1. This CDR3 spans 14 amino acids. Germline V gene data show CDR1 as SEHNR and CDR2 as FQNEAQ (reference sequence). Unmatched junction bases numbered 3, after V lost 4 bases and J lost 3 bases. The CDR3 sequence: CASSWDRDEETQYF. The CDR3 bases are TGTGCCAGCAGCTGGGACAGGGACGAAGAGACCCAGTACTTC.

The rearrangement uses TRBV2 and TRBJ2-7; TRBD2 aligns across 11 bases. Germline CDR1 SNHLY, CDR2 FYNNEI. This CDR3 is 15 amino acids long. Trimming at V came to 5 bases and at J to 2 bases, leaving 5 bases not matched to a gene. CDR3 residues: CASSSGTSGPYEQYV. CDR3 DNA sequence: TGTGCCAGCAGTTCCGGGACTAGCGGTCCCTACGAGCAGTACGTC.

This chain connects TRBV6-2 or TRBV6-3 to TRBJ2-2, with 9 positions matching TRBD1. The germline gives CDR1 MNHEY, CDR2 SVGEGT. Trimming took 6 bases from V and 4 from J; bases not matched to a gene: 9. This CDR3 has 16 amino acids. The CDR3 is CASRGGTGRSTGELFF. For the CDR3, the DNA is TGTGCCAGCAGAGGGGGGACAGGGAGGAGCACCGGGGAGCTGTTTTTT.

This clonotype has just one count. This rearrangement joins TRBV12-3 or TRBV12-4 to TRBJ1-2; the D is unclear. V dropped 5 bases and J dropped 8 bases, with 21 bases sitting between them. The length of the CDR3 is 15 residues. The CDR3 DNA reads as TGTGCCAGCAGTAACTCGGGAATTAAGGGCCTAGGCTACACCTTC. It is translated as CASSNSGIKGLGYTF.

This clonotype was recorded many times. At one end the junction does not follow the germline gene, possibly because of a read error. The gene calls are TRBV12-3 or TRBV12-4 and TRBJ1-6; weak D call: TRBD1 (6 bases). The CDR3 is 13 amino acids. The CDR3 protein is CASSLGGNSPLHF. CDR3 DNA: TGTGCCAGCAGCTTAGGGGGTAATTCACCCCTCCACTTT.

This chain joins TRBV11-3 and TRBJ2-5; no reliable D call. V was trimmed by 0 bases and J by 4 bases, leaving 12 bases between them. Germline assignment: CDR1 SGHNT and CDR2 YENEEA. The CDR3 is 15 amino acids. CDR3 sequence (DNA): TGTGCCAGCAGCTTAGAGTCCGGATTAGTAGAGACCCAGTACTTC. The encoded protein is CASSLESGLVETQYF.

V and J are TRBV27 and TRBJ2-2, with 7 bases aligning to TRBD2. The CDR3 spans 17 residues. Looked up from germline, CDR1 is MNHEY and CDR2 is SMNVEV (reference sequence). V trimming: 5 bases; J trimming: 3 bases; junction bases outside the gene matches: 12. CDR3 coding DNA: TGTGCCAGCAGTGCGCCCCTAGTGGCGGGAGACACCGGGGAGCTGTTTTTT. Amino acids: CASSAPLVAGDTGELFF.

The sample holds one count of this clonotype. The rearrangement links TRBV6-2 or TRBV6-3 to TRBJ1-2, with TRBD1 as a possible D gene (6 bases). This CDR3 contains 14 residues. Per germline, CDR1 MNHEY and CDR2 SVGEGT. Trimming shortened V by 6 bases and J by 3 bases, and 14 bases separated the two germline ends. CDR3 DNA: TGTGCCAGCAGGCACAGGGATACCGACTATGGCTACACCTTC. Its protein is CASRHRDTDYGYTF.

This clonotype has only one observation. The chain is built from TRBV7-3 and TRBJ2-3, with TRBD2 matching over 10 bases. Germline-derived CDR1 and CDR2 are SGHTA and FQGTGA. The CDR3 has 18 amino acids. V was pared by 1 base and J by 1 base, with 8 bases of the junction left unmatched. The CDR3 DNA reads as TGTGCCAGCAGCTTAAGAGGCGCTAGCGGGAGCGGCACAGATACGCAGTATTTT. It specifies CASSLRGASGSGTDTQYF.

This chain uses TRBV20-1 with TRBJ2-7; 7 bases line up with TRBD2. Germline V CDR1 and CDR2: DFQATT, SNEGSKA (reference sequence). This CDR3 is built from 14 residues. V lost 6 bases, J lost 4 bases, and 12 bases stayed unmatched. CDR3 region: CSARSAGARYEQYF. Here the CDR3 DNA reads TGCAGTGCGAGGAGCGCGGGAGCTAGGTACGAGCAGTACTTC.

CDR3 sequence reads: CSAVGVLAGPYEQYF. In nucleotides, the CDR3 is TGCAGTGCTGTGGGCGTCCTAGCGGGTCCCTACGAGCAGTACTTC. The J gene is TRBJ2-7, the V gene TRBV20-1; TRBD2 matches at 8 bases. V dropped 5 bases and J dropped 2; count of bases not matched to a gene: 11. CDR1 and CDR2 (germline): DFQATT, SNEGSKA (reference sequence). This CDR3 is 15 amino acids long.

This clonotype was counted a single time. The genes are TRBV6-6 and TRBJ1-4; no definite D call. CDR1 MNHNY and CDR2 SVGAGI come from the germline V gene (reference sequence). Trimming pared 6 bases from V and 5 bases from J, leaving 13 bases between. This CDR3 contains 14 residues. The CDR3 region has the DNA TGTGCCAGCAGAGAGGGCTACGGGAATGAAAAACTGTTTTTT. This translates into CASREGYGNEKLFF.

J is TRBJ2-7 and V is TRBV29-1, with D unclear. The CDR3 sequence is 15 residues long. The ends were cut back, 0 bases at V and 0 bases at J, with 12 bases in the middle. Germline CDR1 and CDR2: SQVTM and ANQGSEA. The CDR3, as DNA: TGCAGCGTTGAAGATTGGGTCACCAGCTCCTACGAGCAGTACTTC. This encodes CSVEDWVTSSYEQYF.

The chain employs TRBV7-8 and TRBJ1-1, with D perhaps TRBD1 (6 bases). Trimming pared 0 bases from V and 1 base from J, leaving 15 bases between. The CDR3 consists of 17 residues. From germline, CDR1 is SGHVS and CDR2 FQNEAQ. The chain's CDR3 is CASSLAPRPGQNTEAFF. In nucleotides, the CDR3 is TGTGCCAGCAGCTTAGCTCCCCGTCCGGGACAGAACACTGAAGCTTTCTTT.

In its sample, this clonotype was seen a few times. The chain joins TRBV20-1 to TRBJ2-2; D is perhaps TRBD2 (5 bases). CDR3 length equals 16 residues. V was trimmed by 0 bases and J by 5 bases, leaving 16 bases between them. Looked up from germline, CDR1 is DFQATT and CDR2 is SNEGSKA (reference sequence). The CDR3 reads CSARDLKLGETGELFF. The DNA for the CDR3 is TGCAGTGCTAGAGACCTTAAACTTGGGGAGACCGGGGAGCTGTTTTTT.

V usage is TRBV6-8 and J usage is TRBJ1-5; the D gene is possibly TRBD1 (6 bases). Germline lookup yields CDR1 MNHGY and CDR2 SAAAGT. The CDR3 runs 13 residues. Trimming pared 11 bases from V and 5 bases from J, leaving 16 bases between. CDR3 region: CAASLAGDQPQHF. In DNA form, the CDR3 reads TGTGCCGCCAGCTTGGCAGGGGATCAGCCCCAGCATTTT.

Turning to this clonotype: Possible read error: a much larger clone is one base away. This chain joins TRBV7-2 and TRBJ2-1, with 12 positions matching TRBD2. Germline V gene data show CDR1 as SGHTA and CDR2 as FQGNSA. The CDR3 is made up of 21 amino acids. V shed 1 base, J shed 3 bases, and the junction held 16 bases outside the gene matches. The CDR3 loop reads CASSLVDTSLGLAGRYNEQFF. CDR3 nucleotides: TGTGCCAGCAGCTTAGTGGACACATCCCTAGGACTAGCGGGACGCTACAATGAGCAGTTCTTC.

The CDR3 DNA reads TGTGCCAGCAGTTTAATGGGACTACACACAGATACGCAGTATTTT. Protein product: CASSLMGLHTDTQYF. The rearrangement joins TRBV27 to TRBJ2-3; 7 nucleotides agree with TRBD2. CDR3 length equals 15 residues. V gave up 2 bases and J gave up 2 bases; unmatched junction bases: 4. Germline V gene data show CDR1 as MNHEY and CDR2 as SMNVEV (reference sequence).

This clonotype has more than one count but fewer than ten. One base away lies a much larger clone, so this may be a sequencing read error. The CDR3 sequence: CASSASGANVLTF. The DNA of the CDR3 is TGTGCCAGCAGCGCCTCTGGGGCCAACGTCCTGACTTTC. The J gene is TRBJ2-6, the V gene TRBV7-2; D is ambiguous. CDR3 length: 13 residues. V was trimmed by 5 bases and J by 0 bases, leaving 2 bases between them. The germline V gene has CDR1 SGHTA and CDR2 FQGNSA.

The chain joins TRBV4-3 to TRBJ1-2; D is ambiguous. With 0 bases removed from V and 2 bases from J, the gap between germline ends came to 13 bases. The germline gives CDR1 LGHNA, CDR2 YSLEER. CDR3 length equals 16 residues. CDR3 bases: TGCGCCAGCAGCCAAGATGGGATAGGTGGGAACTATGGCTACACCTTC. Translated, it gives CASSQDGIGGNYGYTF.

The sample holds a few counts of this clonotype. The genes are TRBV7-2 and TRBJ1-2, with D tentatively TRBD1 (5 bases). Germline V gene sequence: CDR1 SGHTA, CDR2 FQGNSA. CDR3 length: 13 residues. The V end was cut by 4 bases, the J end by 6 bases, with 12 bases between. The CDR3 DNA sequence: TGTGCCAGCAGCTCAGGGCTCCCCAATGGCTACACCTTC. Its protein is CASSSGLPNGYTF.

V and J are TRBV9 and TRBJ1-4; D is unclear. V was pared by 0 bases and J by 8 bases, with 8 bases between. In germline, CDR1 is SGDLS, CDR2 YYNGEE. The CDR3 length is 13 residues. This CDR3 is CASSVVPGEKLFF. The DNA for the CDR3 is TGTGCCAGCAGCGTAGTGCCGGGGGAAAAACTGTTTTTT.

This clonotype was counted between two and nine times. The chain recombines TRBV12-3 or TRBV12-4 with TRBJ1-1; perhaps TRBD1 as D (6 bases). This CDR3 has 13 amino acids. Trimming shortened V by 3 bases and J by 4 bases, and 9 bases separated the two germline ends. The CDR3 is CASSFRRGTEAFF. CDR3 bases: TGTGCCAGCAGTTTCCGCAGGGGCACTGAAGCTTTCTTT.

V gene TRBV28 combines with J gene TRBJ2-7; D is uncertain. V lost 2 bases and J 2 bases, leaving 7 bases between the germline ends. CDR3 length equals 13 residues. The germline CDR1 and CDR2 sequences are MDHEN and SYDVKM. CDR3 amino acids: CASSLPGPYEQYF. The CDR3 DNA reads TGTGCCAGCAGTTTACCCGGGCCCTACGAGCAGTACTTC. Filled out from reference TRBV28 and TRBJ2-7, the complete variable domain reads DVKVTQSSRYLVKRTGEKVFLECVQDMDHENMFWYRQDPGLGLRLIYFSYDVKMKEKGDIPEGYSVSREKKERFSLILESASTNQTSMYLCASSLPGPYEQYFGPGTRLTVT.